This T cell receptor (beta chain) originates from a study of CD8+ T cells in alopecia areata. Study details: Treated individuals took tofacitinib by mouth, 5 to 10 mg twice daily. The investigators scored severity in treated patients by the percentage of affected scalp area. Findings of the study overall: Treatment with tofacitinib significantly lowered scalp clonality and reduced expanded CD8+ clones among the top 100.

Treatment meaning: oral pan-JAK inhibitor, 5-10 mg twice daily. Lesional scalp tissue (obtained by punch biopsy) and peripheral blood were collected from alopecia areata patients. This CDR3 region has 13 residues. In germline, CDR1 is SGHAT, CDR2 FQNNGV. With respect to this clone: What it recognizes is unknown. One junction end does not reproduce the germline sequence, and a read error may be involved.

The sequencing template was cDNA reverse transcribed from extracted RNA. Only in-frame clones appear in the TCRdb table, and some are missing; sequencing was by immunoSEQ multiplex PCR. The table lists about 190,000 clones, about 60% of them singletons. The sequencing here drew on CD8+ T cells sorted from blood, taken at week 24, from a patient treated with tofacitinib. This TCR was sampled from a human donor with alopecia areata. The chain joins TRBV11-2 to TRBJ1-1; no definite D call. CDR3 region: CASSPSRNAEAFF. The CDR3 DNA reads as TGTGCCAGCAGCCCATCGAGGAACGCTGAAGCTTTCTTT.